A selection of T cell receptor beta chains follows, all from one sample in a study of blood T cell repertoires in COVID-19. TCRdb's table, derived via immunoSEQ multiplex PCR, lists solely in-frame clones and lacks some. Of about 220,000 clones listed, 80% to 90% are singletons. The specimen sequenced was peripheral blood. These receptors all stem from a man aged 40-49 years with acute or convalescent COVID-19. CDR3s include the opening cysteine and the closing phenylalanine or tryptophan. A D gene is named only where the DNA matches it firmly. Not all rows give a size; the values are once, few, many and, for expanded clones, a class.

d_call	clone_size	v_call	j_call	cdr3_aa	cdr3_nt
-	-	TRBV27	TRBJ1-5	CASSLKLGGIGNQPQHF	TGTGCCAGCAGTTTAAAACTAGGAGGGATCGGCAATCAGCCCCAGCATTTT
TRBD2	-	TRBV9	TRBJ2-1	CASSLHQSGRAYNEQFF	TGTGCCAGCAGCTTACACCAGAGCGGGAGGGCCTACAATGAGCAGTTCTTC
-	-	TRBV7-9	TRBJ2-3	CASSFLLTDTQYF	TGTGCCAGCAGCTTTCTACTTACAGATACGCAGTATTTT
-	-	TRBV6-5	TRBJ2-7	CASSYSYGQPYEQYF	TGTGCCAGCAGTTACTCCTATGGGCAACCCTACGAGCAGTACTTC
-	-	TRBV6-5	TRBJ1-6	CASSSPAKETLHF	TGTGCCAGCAGTTCTCCTGCAAAGGAGACCCTCCACTTT
-	-	TRBV7-9	TRBJ1-4	CASSLTGEKLFF	TGTGCCAGCAGCCTGACGGGTGAAAAACTGTTTTTT
-	-	TRBV14	TRBJ2-7	CASSRGTVTVEQYF	TGTGCCAGCAGCCGCGGGACGGTCACTGTCGAGCAGTACTTC
-	once	TRBV30	TRBJ1-1	CAWSEGAQGATEAFF	TGTGCCTGGAGTGAAGGGGCGCAGGGTGCCACTGAAGCTTTCTTT
TRBD1	-	TRBV25-1	TRBJ2-5	CASSDPPGQGPEETQYF	TGTGCCAGCAGTGACCCACCGGGACAGGGGCCCGAGGAGACCCAGTACTTC
TRBD1	-	TRBV11-2	TRBJ1-3	CASSALTGVTGNTIYF	TGTGCCAGCAGCGCCCTGACAGGGGTAACTGGAAACACCATATATTTT
TRBD2	-	TRBV27	TRBJ2-2	CASSFGIAGLRGTGELFF	TGTGCCAGCAGTTTTGGCATAGCGGGATTAAGGGGCACCGGGGAGCTGTTTTTT
TRBD2	-	TRBV2	TRBJ2-3	CASSAARDLSGLTDTQYF	TGTGCCAGCAGTGCAGCGCGGGACCTTAGCGGGCTCACAGATACGCAGTATTTT
TRBD1	-	TRBV5-3	TRBJ2-5	CARSLTPLPGQKETQYF	TGTGCCAGAAGCTTGACCCCCCTTCCGGGACAGAAAGAGACCCAGTACTTC
TRBD1	-	TRBV29-1	TRBJ1-2	CSVEEGQGHLYGYTF	TGCAGCGTTGAAGAGGGACAGGGCCACCTCTATGGCTACACCTTC
-	once	TRBV5-1	TRBJ1-1	CASSPTPDSSSGEAFF	TGCGCCAGCAGCCCAACCCCGGACTCCTCCTCGGGTGAAGCTTTCTTT
-	-	TRBV11-2	TRBJ2-5	CASRTLQETQYF	TGTGCCAGCAGGACACTCCAAGAGACCCAGTACTTC
-	-	TRBV19	TRBJ1-3	CASSSGTGNTIYF	TGTGCCAGTAGTTCGGGGACTGGAAACACCATATATTTT
TRBD1	-	TRBV5-5	TRBJ1-1	CASSSQGASTEAFF	TGTGCCAGCAGCTCTCAGGGGGCGAGTACTGAAGCTTTCTTT
TRBD1	-	TRBV3-1/TRBV3-2	TRBJ1-6	CASSSRGRGNSPLHF	TGTGCCAGCAGCTCCAGGGGGCGCGGGAATTCACCCCTCCACTTT
-	-	TRBV3-1/TRBV3-2	TRBJ2-7	CASSLPTGIHEQYF	TGTGCCAGCAGCCTACCGACGGGGATCCACGAGCAGTACTTC
TRBD2	-	TRBV19	TRBJ2-5	CASRGASGRGETQYF	TGTGCCAGTAGAGGAGCTAGCGGGAGGGGGGAGACCCAGTACTTC
-	once	TRBV19	TRBJ1-1	CASSLQQGTEAFF	TGTGCCAGTAGCCTCCAACAGGGCACTGAAGCTTTCTTT
-	-	TRBV6-6	TRBJ2-3	CASSLRASATDTQYF	TGTGCCAGCAGTCTTAGGGCTAGCGCCACAGATACGCAGTATTTT
-	few	TRBV9	TRBJ2-1	CASSVTLHNEQFF	TGTGCCAGCAGCGTGACTCTACACAATGAGCAGTTCTTC
-	-	TRBV6-5	TRBJ1-5	CASSYTTGLDQPQHF	TGTGCCAGCAGTTACACGACAGGCCTTGATCAGCCCCAGCATTTT
TRBD1	-	TRBV5-1	TRBJ1-1	CASHRGTSEAFF	TGCGCCAGCCACAGGGGAACAAGTGAAGCTTTCTTT
-	few	TRBV7-9	TRBJ2-3	CASSPWTVGDGTQYF	TGTGCCAGCAGCCCCTGGACAGTTGGGGATGGTACGCAGTATTTT
TRBD1	few	TRBV5-1	TRBJ2-5	CASSSRGPTGQETQYF	TGCGCCAGCAGCTCCAGGGGGCCCACTGGCCAAGAGACCCAGTACTTC
TRBD2	-	TRBV10-3	TRBJ2-7	CAISDSGRGSYEQYF	TGTGCCATCAGTGATAGCGGGAGGGGGTCCTACGAGCAGTACTTC
TRBD1	-	TRBV19	TRBJ2-7	CATSSGTGGTYEQYF	TGTGCCACCTCAAGTGGTACAGGGGGTACCTACGAGCAGTACTTC
TRBD1	-	TRBV27	TRBJ1-2	CASRVRDRQMYGYTF	TGTGCCAGCAGAGTCCGGGACAGACAAATGTATGGCTACACCTTC
-	few	TRBV28	TRBJ1-2	CASNKRGRLYGYTF	TGTGCCAGTAATAAGAGAGGGAGACTCTATGGCTACACCTTC
TRBD1	-	TRBV5-1	TRBJ1-2	CASSLVQGGANYGYTF	TGCGCCAGCAGCTTGGTCCAGGGGGGCGCTAACTATGGCTACACCTTC
TRBD1	-	TRBV4-1	TRBJ2-1	CASSQLLGIRDRDNEQFF	TGCGCCAGCAGCCAACTACTGGGGATCCGGGACAGGGACAATGAGCAGTTCTTC
-	-	TRBV30	TRBJ2-7	CAWNRGGMPYEQYF	TGTGCCTGGAATCGTGGCGGGATGCCCTACGAGCAGTACTTC
TRBD1	few	TRBV7-3	TRBJ2-7	CASSLGQGSPYEQYF	TGTGCCAGCAGCTTAGGACAGGGGAGCCCCTACGAGCAGTACTTC
-	-	TRBV10-1	TRBJ2-6	CASSESPGDPVSGANVLTF	TGCGCCAGCAGTGAGTCTCCAGGGGACCCTGTCTCTGGGGCCAACGTCCTGACTTTC
TRBD1	-	TRBV18	TRBJ1-5	CASSGTEGNQPQHF	TGTGCCAGCTCTGGGACAGAGGGGAATCAGCCCCAGCATTTT
-	-	TRBV6-2/TRBV6-3	TRBJ2-7	CASSSQGYEQYF	TGTGCCAGCAGCTCCCAGGGCTACGAGCAGTACTTC
TRBD1	few	TRBV10-1	TRBJ1-3	CARTGGNTIYF	TGCGCCAGGACAGGGGGCAACACCATATATTTT
TRBD1	-	TRBV5-1	TRBJ1-4	CASSRSTGTNEKLFF	TGCGCCAGCAGCCGTTCGACAGGGACTAATGAAAAACTGTTTTTT
-	-	TRBV27	TRBJ2-1	CASSRLQKNSYNEQFF	TGTGCCAGCAGCCGCCTACAGAAAAACTCCTACAATGAGCAGTTCTTC
TRBD2	-	TRBV7-2	TRBJ2-1	CASSFIGTSGGSSYNEQFF	TGTGCCAGCAGCTTTATCGGGACTAGCGGGGGTAGCTCCTACAATGAGCAGTTCTTC
-	-	TRBV5-1	TRBJ1-1	CASRTRPGGDTEAFF	TGCGCCAGCAGAACCCGACCCGGGGGTGACACTGAAGCTTTCTTT
TRBD1	-	TRBV19	TRBJ1-1	CASSPGQGKAEAFF	TGTGCCAGTAGCCCGGGACAGGGGAAGGCTGAAGCTTTCTTT
-	-	TRBV7-3	TRBJ1-1	CASSLTLGGNTEAFF	TGTGCCAGCAGCTTAACCCTAGGCGGGAACACTGAAGCTTTCTTT
TRBD1	-	TRBV4-1	TRBJ2-7	CASDPGQGASYEQYF	TGCGCCAGCGATCCGGGACAGGGTGCCTCCTACGAGCAGTACTTC
TRBD2	-	TRBV18	TRBJ2-3	CASSPGLAVIGDTQYF	TGTGCCAGCTCACCCGGACTAGCGGTGATAGGGGATACGCAGTATTTT
-	-	TRBV7-9	TRBJ2-1	CASSFGLLEQFF	TGTGCCAGCAGCTTCGGACTATTGGAGCAGTTCTTC